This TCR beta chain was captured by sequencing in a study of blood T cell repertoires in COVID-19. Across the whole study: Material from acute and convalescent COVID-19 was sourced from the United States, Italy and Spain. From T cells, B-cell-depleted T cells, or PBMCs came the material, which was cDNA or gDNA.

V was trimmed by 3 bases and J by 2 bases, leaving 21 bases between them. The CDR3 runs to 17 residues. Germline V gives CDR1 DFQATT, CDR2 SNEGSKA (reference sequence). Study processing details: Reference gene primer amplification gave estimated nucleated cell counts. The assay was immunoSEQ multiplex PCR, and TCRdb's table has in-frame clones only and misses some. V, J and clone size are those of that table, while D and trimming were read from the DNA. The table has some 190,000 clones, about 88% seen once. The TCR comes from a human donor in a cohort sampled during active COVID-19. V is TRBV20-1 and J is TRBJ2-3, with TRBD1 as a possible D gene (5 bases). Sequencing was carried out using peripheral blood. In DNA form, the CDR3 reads TGCAGTGCTAGTGCCGCTGTGGCAGGGAAAAACACAGATACGCAGTATTTT. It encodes CSASAAVAGKNTDTQYF.